This entry lists 18 T cell receptor beta chains sequenced from one sample in a study of blood T cell repertoires in COVID-19. Libraries were prepared by immunoSEQ multiplex PCR; TCRdb keeps only in-frame clonotypes and omits some of them. The sample shows 200,000 to 250,000 clones, 82% of them seen only once. Sequencing was carried out using peripheral blood. These receptors all stem from a woman of 80 years or more with acute or convalescent COVID-19.

This clone has just one count. The chain couples TRBV7-9 to TRBJ1-4, with 8 bases aligning to TRBD1. CDR1 is SEHNR and CDR2 is FQNEAQ in the germline V gene (reference sequence). The CDR3 totals 15 residues. With V trimmed by 5 bases and J by 0 bases, 2 bases remained unmatched. CDR3 sequence reads: CASSDRGATNEKLFF. The DNA of the CDR3 is TGTGCCAGCAGCGACAGGGGTGCAACTAATGAAAAACTGTTTTTT.

The rearrangement joins TRBV11-3 to TRBJ2-1, with TRBD1 matching 11 bases. J gave up 8 bases and V 5 bases, and 5 bases lay outside the gene matches. CDR1 and CDR2 from the germline V gene are SGHNT and YENEEA. The CDR3 has 14 amino acids. The CDR3 protein is CASSPGQGADEQFF. In DNA, the CDR3 is TGTGCCAGCAGCCCTGGACAGGGGGCAGATGAGCAGTTCTTC.

The gene calls are TRBV19 and TRBJ2-1, with 7 bases matching TRBD2. Trimming cost V 3 bases and J 4 bases; bases outside gene matches: 6. The germline gives CDR1 LNHDA, CDR2 SQIVND (reference sequence). The CDR3 runs to 15 residues. The CDR3 reads CASSITGEGYNEQFF. The CDR3 nucleotides are TGTGCCAGTAGTATTACGGGGGAGGGATACAATGAGCAGTTCTTC.

V usage is TRBV7-3 and J usage is TRBJ2-5; perhaps TRBD1 as D (6 bases). Trimming left V 5 bases short and J 5 bases short, with 18 bases between. This CDR3 spans 15 amino acids. CDR1 is SGHTA, CDR2 FQGTGA, per germline. CDR3 protein: CASSRTGQRGETQYF. The CDR3 region has the DNA TGTGCCAGCAGCCGAACAGGCCAAAGGGGGGAGACCCAGTACTTC. Looking up the rest from reference TRBV7-3 and TRBJ2-5 gives the full variable domain: GAGVSQTPSNKVTEKGKYVELRCDPISGHTALYWYRQSLGQGPEFLIYFQGTGAADDSGLPNDRFFAVRPEGSVSTLKIQRTERGDSAVYLCASSRTGQRGETQYFGPGTRLLVL.

This clone was observed a single time. Additional DNA sequences in this sample encode the identical CDR3. The chain couples TRBV5-5 to TRBJ2-1; TRBD2 matches at 13 bases. The CDR3 spans 15 residues. Germline loops: CDR1 SGHKS, CDR2 YYEKEE (reference sequence). J lost 4 bases, V lost 4 bases, and 2 bases had no gene match. The DNA of the CDR3 is TGTGCCAGCAGCCCGGGACTAGCGGGATACAATGAGCAGTTCTTC. It translates to CASSPGLAGYNEQFF.

For the CDR3, the DNA is TGTGCCAGCAGCCCTCTGCCAGAACTAAGAAACACCATATATTTT. Translating it yields CASSPLPELRNTIYF. The V call is TRBV9, the J call TRBJ1-3; D gene unclear. The CDR3 has 15 amino acids. The germline V gene encodes CDR1 SGDLS and CDR2 YYNGEE. The V end was cut by 4 bases, the J end by 5 bases, with 16 bases between.

The chain recombines TRBV7-2 with TRBJ1-5; D perhaps matches TRBD1 (5 bases). The CDR3 loop spans 14 amino acids. With 3 bases removed from V and 6 bases from J, the gap between germline ends came to 12 bases. Per germline, CDR1 SGHTA and CDR2 FQGNSA. Written as DNA, the CDR3 is TGTGCCAGCAGCTTGGAGGGGCAGGGTCAGCCCCAGCATTTT. Amino acid sequence: CASSLEGQGQPQHF.

The genes are TRBV11-3 and TRBJ2-3, with 10 nucleotides matching TRBD1. J was trimmed by 6 bases and V by 6 bases; bases with no gene match: 15. This CDR3 region has 17 residues. The V gene's germline CDR1 is SGHNT and CDR2 YENEEA. The CDR3 DNA reads TGTGCCAGCAGTTCCGGGACAGGGGAACTTGTTAGGGATACGCAGTATTTT. Protein product: CASSSGTGELVRDTQYF.

This clone turned up a few times. The chain joins TRBV11-3 to TRBJ2-5; a weak D match, TRBD1 (6 bases). The V and J ends lost 5 bases and 5 bases respectively, with 12 bases between them. CDR3 length equals 13 residues. The germline V gene encodes CDR1 SGHNT and CDR2 YENEEA. CDR3 nucleotides: TGTGCCAGCAGCGGCAGGACAGAGGAGACCCAGTACTTC. Its translation is CASSGRTEETQYF.

The chain links TRBV24-1 to TRBJ2-2; a weak D match, TRBD1 (5 bases). This CDR3 spans 16 amino acids. The V end was cut by 6 bases, the J end by 4 bases, with 17 bases between. Germline lookup yields CDR1 KGHDR and CDR2 SFDVKD. The CDR3 protein is CATSNGRAQGTGELFF. DNA of the CDR3: TGTGCCACCAGTAACGGTAGGGCGCAGGGCACCGGGGAGCTGTTTTTT.

This clone is a singleton in its sample. The chain carries TRBV19 and TRBJ1-4, with 7 bases fitting TRBD1. Germline V gives CDR1 LNHDA, CDR2 SQIVND (reference sequence). This CDR3 has 14 residues. Trimming at V came to 1 base and at J to 8 bases, leaving 4 bases not matched to a gene. CDR3 protein: CASSIGTGAEKLFF. CDR3 DNA sequence: TGTGCCAGTAGTATAGGAACAGGGGCCGAAAAACTGTTTTTT.

This chain links TRBV11-2 with TRBJ2-1, with 9 bases aligning to TRBD2. The germline gives CDR1 SGHAT, CDR2 FQNNGV. V dropped 11 bases and J dropped 7; count of bases not matched to a gene: 12. The CDR3 is made up of 14 amino acids. The CDR3 protein is CAVRWSGGLNEQFF. The CDR3 region has the DNA TGTGCCGTCAGATGGAGCGGGGGGTTGAATGAGCAGTTCTTC.

The rearrangement uses TRBV2 and TRBJ1-4; tentatively, D is TRBD1 (6 bases). Trimming removed 7 bases from V and 2 bases from J, with 11 bases in between. The V gene's germline CDR1 is SNHLY and CDR2 FYNNEI. This CDR3 has 14 residues. The CDR3 is CASIRTGTNEKLFF. CDR3 DNA sequence: TGTGCCAGCATTCGAACAGGGACTAATGAAAAACTGTTTTTT.

The chain has TRBV7-8 and TRBJ2-6; D not certain. The CDR3 is made up of 13 amino acids. The germline gives CDR1 SGHVS, CDR2 FQNEAQ. Trimming removed 8 bases at V and 4 bases at J, with 9 bases between. The CDR3 reads CASLLLGANVLTF. Written as DNA, the CDR3 is TGTGCCAGCCTTCTTCTAGGGGCCAACGTCCTGACTTTC.

The chain employs TRBV18 and TRBJ2-7; D call uncertain. Germline V gene sequence: CDR1 KGHSH, CDR2 LQKENI. V was trimmed by 3 bases and J by 6 bases, leaving 9 bases between them. This CDR3 has 12 residues. CDR3 amino acids: CASSPSASEQYF. In nucleotides, the CDR3 is TGTGCCAGCTCACCGTCCGCGAGCGAGCAGTACTTC.

This clone was counted only a few times. J is TRBJ2-1 and V is TRBV7-9, with 9 nucleotides matching TRBD2. Trimming took 5 bases from V and 4 from J; bases not matched to a gene: 6. This CDR3 has 15 amino acids. Germline V gene data show CDR1 as SEHNR and CDR2 as FQNEAQ (reference sequence). This chain's CDR3 is CASSEVTSGYNEQFF. The CDR3 DNA reads TGTGCCAGCAGCGAAGTGACTAGCGGATACAATGAGCAGTTCTTC.

The chain employs TRBV7-8 and TRBJ2-5, with TRBD2 matching 8 bases. J lost 2 bases, V lost 5 bases, and 7 bases had no gene match. This CDR3 is built from 15 residues. Germline V gene sequence: CDR1 SGHVS, CDR2 FQNEAQ. The DNA for the CDR3 is TGTGCCAGCAGCCCTTCCGGGGGGGGACAAGAGACCCAGTACTTC. Translating it yields CASSPSGGGQETQYF. The full variable domain, with the rest looked up from reference TRBV7-8 and TRBJ2-5, is GAGVSQSPRYKVAKRGQDVALRCDPISGHVSLFWYQQALGQGPEFLTYFQNEAQLDKSGLPSDRFFAERPEGSVSTLKIQRTQQEDSAVYLCASSPSGGGQETQYFGPGTRLLVL.

The chain carries TRBV29-1 and TRBJ2-1; D possibly corresponds to TRBD2 (5 bases). V lost 7 bases and J lost 7, with 14 bases in between. Germline V gives CDR1 SQVTM, CDR2 ANQGSEA. The CDR3 totals 12 residues. The CDR3 DNA sequence: TGCAGCGCCCTAGGCCAGCGGAATGAGCAGTTCTTC. Protein sequence: CSALGQRNEQFF.